This entry is about one TCR beta chain. Random hexamers were used to reverse transcribe 0.5 to 1 ug of RNA. TCRdb recomputed calls from the immunoSEQ multiplex PCR reads with MiXCR, one row per CDR3 protein. Of 330,000 or so distinct CDR3 sequences in the sample, about 91% were seen once. This entry belongs to a study of CD8 T cells in Susac syndrome. The CDR3 extends over 14 amino acids. CDR1 and CDR2 from the germline V gene are SGDLS and YYNGEE. Trimming took 3 bases from V and 9 from J, leaving 16 bases between them. Sequencing of TCR beta was performed on blood CD8+ T cells and on blood CD4+ T cells.

Sequencing input: CD8+ T cells from PBMCs. The sequence was obtained from a human donor with multiple sclerosis. The chain has TRBV9 and TRBJ1-5, with a possible D match to TRBD1 (6 bases). The CDR3 bases are TGTGCCAGCAGCGCGGGGGACACCTTTGGGCCCCAGCATTTT. Its protein is CASSAGDTFGPQHF. Full variable domain (outside the CDR3, taken from reference TRBV9 and TRBJ1-5): DSGVTQTPKHLITATGQRVTLRCSPRSGDLSVYWYQQSLDQGLQFLIQYYNGEERAKGNILERFSAQQFPDLHSELNLSSLELGDSALYFCASSAGDTFGPQHFGDGTRLSIL.